The sequence of this TCR beta chain was determined in a study of neoadjuvant anti-PD-1 for oral cavity cancer. As for the study in general: Most patients had three to four biweekly doses of 3 mg/kg nivolumab before resection. Study-level points and caveats: Post-nivolumab, blood T cell clonality was significantly elevated in non-responders.

Using immunoSEQ multiplex PCR, the repertoire was profiled, and TCRdb retains in-frame clones only, with some absent. The sample yields approximately 13,000 clones, 74% seen once. V gave up 5 bases and J gave up 5 bases; unmatched junction bases: 6. This CDR3 has 14 amino acids. CDR1 SGHAT and CDR2 FQNNGV come from the germline V gene. As to this clone: Its specificity is not known.

Time point described: after neoadjuvant nivolumab, at surgical resection. Stage II-IVA oral cavity squamous cell carcinoma was new and untreated by systemic or radiation therapy. These oral cavity squamous cell carcinomas were HPV-negative and locally advanced. The chain joins TRBV11-2 to TRBJ2-1, with TRBD2 matching over 7 bases. The sequenced sample was PBMCs, obtained after nivolumab (anti-PD-1) treatment. The source of this sequence is a person between 40 and 85 years old with oral cavity squamous cell carcinoma. In nucleotides, the CDR3 is TGTGCCAGCAGCCTCAGGACTAGGGACAATGAGCAGTTCTTC. Protein: CASSLRTRDNEQFF. The full variable domain, its missing parts supplied by reference TRBV11-2 and TRBJ2-1, is EAGVAQSPRYKIIEKRQSVAFWCNPISGHATLYWYQQILGQGPKLLIQFQNNGVVDDSQLPKDRFSAERLKGVDSTLKIQPAKLEDSAVYLCASSLRTRDNEQFFGPGTRLTVL.